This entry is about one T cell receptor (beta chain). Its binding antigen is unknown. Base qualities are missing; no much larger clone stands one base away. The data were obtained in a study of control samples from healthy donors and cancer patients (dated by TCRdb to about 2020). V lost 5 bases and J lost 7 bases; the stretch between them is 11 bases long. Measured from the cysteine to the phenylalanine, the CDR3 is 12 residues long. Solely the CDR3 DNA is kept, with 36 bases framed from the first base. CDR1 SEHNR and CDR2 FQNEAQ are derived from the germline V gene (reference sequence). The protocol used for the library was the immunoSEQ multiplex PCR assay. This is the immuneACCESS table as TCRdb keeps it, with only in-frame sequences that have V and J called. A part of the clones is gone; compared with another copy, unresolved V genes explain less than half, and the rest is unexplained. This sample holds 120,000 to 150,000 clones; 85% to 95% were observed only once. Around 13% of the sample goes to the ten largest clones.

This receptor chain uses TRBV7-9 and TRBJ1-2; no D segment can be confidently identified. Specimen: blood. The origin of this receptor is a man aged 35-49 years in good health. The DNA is TGTGCCAGCAGCCTACAAGAGGGTGGCTACACCTTC. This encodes CASSLQEGGYTF. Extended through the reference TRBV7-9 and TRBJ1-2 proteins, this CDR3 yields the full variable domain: DTGVSQNPRHKITKRGQNVTFRCDPISEHNRLYWYRQTLGQGPEFLTYFQNEAQLEKSRLLSDRFSAERPKGSFSTLEIQRTEQGDSAMYLCASSLQEGGYTFGSGTRLTVV.